The T cell receptor (beta chain) described here comes from a study of Tregs in tolerant kidney transplant recipients. The CDR3 contains 12 residues. Germline values: CDR1 MDHEN, CDR2 SYDVKM. V dropped 3 bases and J dropped 6 bases, with 5 bases sitting between them. The table lists this clone with a few counts. The protocol was immunoSEQ multiplex PCR, while the TCRdb copy is restricted to in-frame clones and leaves out a portion. This table has around 78,000 clones, approximately 90% appearing once. This chain connects TRBV28 to TRBJ2-2, with no clear D. Sequencing was performed on Tregs from blood, taken before the transplant. This TCR was recovered from a human donor who received a combined kidney and bone marrow transplant. The CDR3, as DNA: TGTGCCAGCAGTTTTATTGCCGGGGAGCTGTTTTTT. Translated: CASSFIAGELFF.